Detailed here is one T cell receptor (beta chain). Its antigen is currently unknown. Peptide-pool stimulation followed by sequencing identified expanded antigen-specific CD4+ clonotypes in the ViraFEST assay. The authors isolated CD4+ T cells after about 10 days of culture. Each vaccine recipient was nucleocapsid antibody negative and had no prior SARS-CoV-2 infection. IL-2 at 10 IU/ml and peptides at around 9.6 ug/ml were added to cultured PBMC, approximately 2 million per well. Cultures got half-medium changes with IL-2 on days 3 and 7. The germline V and J ends were trimmed by 5 bases and 6 bases, with 17 bases remaining between them. This CDR3 is 15 amino acids long. Germline assignment: CDR1 SGHVS and CDR2 FNYEAQ. These data originate in a study of vaccination effects on CD4 cells after COVID-19. Assay: immunoSEQ multiplex PCR; the TCRdb copy retains only in-frame clones and omits some. The sample carries about 52,000 clones, more than 75% recorded once.

Findings and caveats of the study: At late timepoints after vaccination, vaccine- and infection-induced clones shrank markedly.

The chain uses TRBV7-6 and TRBJ2-1, with D perhaps TRBD2 (5 bases). Sample: CD4+ T cells from PBMCs cultured with HCoV-OC43 spike peptides, taken before COVID-19 vaccination. Subset given: HCoV-OC43 spike overlapping peptide pool stimulation. The TCR comes from a human donor who received a COVID-19 vaccine. DNA of the CDR3: TGTGCCAGCAGCACGAGTCCCCTGGCGGGCAATGAGCAGTTCTTC. Encoded protein: CASSTSPLAGNEQFF.